This note documents a single T cell receptor beta chain sequence. The data derive from a study of PD-1 blockade in mismatch repair-deficient tumors. The CDR3 has 14 residues. The V and J ends lost 0 bases and 0 bases respectively, with 4 bases between them. CDR1 SGHDT and CDR2 YYEEEE come from the germline V gene. Clones were sequenced by immunoSEQ multiplex PCR, and TCRdb holds only the in-frame ones, with some missing. The table includes around 110,000 clones, over 60% detected once. All patients were mismatch repair deficient, assessed by either PCR or immunohistochemistry. A few pembrolizumab responders had their TCRs sequenced.

This chain connects TRBV5-6 to TRBJ1-5; D is uncertain. The sample consisted of peripheral blood, taken roughly 60 weeks after starting pembrolizumab. This TCR was recovered from an adult with mismatch repair-deficient cancer. CDR3 nucleotides: TGTGCCAGCAGCTTGGGTAGTAGCAATCAGCCCCAGCATTTT. Its translation: CASSLGSSNQPQHF.